This T cell receptor (beta chain) stems from a study of T-cell memory formation after mild COVID-19. Trimming removed 3 bases at V and 1 base at J, with 14 bases between. This CDR3 spans 16 amino acids. From germline, CDR1 is MNHNS and CDR2 SASEGT. A single record per CDR3 protein comes from TCRdb applying MiXCR to the 5' RACE reads. The sample includes 550,000 to 650,000 distinct CDR3 sequences, 15% to 20% of them seen just once. The chain joins TRBV6-1 to TRBJ2-3, with D possibly being TRBD2 (6 bases). The source material was PBMCs or a T cell subset sorted from them (not recorded which). The receptor's source is an adult woman who had mild COVID-19 (a few samples of this study predate the infection). Cell type and time point are not known. The CDR3 is CASSDKIRRGTDTQYF. As DNA, the CDR3 is TGTGCCAGCAGTGATAAGATCCGGAGGGGCACAGATACGCAGTATTTT.